Shown below are 5 T cell receptor beta chains from a single sample sequenced in a study of blood T cell repertoires in COVID-19. The repertoire was sequenced with immunoSEQ multiplex PCR; TCRdb's copy has only in-frame clones and lacks some. The sample lists about 220,000 clones; 84% were seen once. The sequenced material came from PBMCs or T cells enriched from blood (not recorded which). These receptors were collected from a woman in her forties who had recovered from COVID-19.

The chain couples TRBV2 to TRBJ1-5, with D hard to call. Germline V gene sequence: CDR1 SNHLY, CDR2 FYNNEI. The CDR3 has 14 residues. Trimming left V 8 bases short and J 3 bases short, with 14 bases between. DNA of the CDR3: TGTGCCAGCTCAGAGTCGACTACCAATCAGCCCCAGCATTTT. Translation gives CASSESTTNQPQHF.

This clone was observed a few times. The V and J genes are TRBV29-1 and TRBJ2-7; D perhaps matches TRBD2 (6 bases). This CDR3 is 12 amino acids long. Germline V lookup: CDR1 SQVTM, CDR2 ANQGSEA. V shed 7 bases and J shed 4 bases, with 14 bases lying between them. CDR3 sequence: CSAAIGRYEQYF. CDR3 DNA sequence: TGCAGCGCTGCTATAGGGAGGTACGAGCAGTACTTC.

This chain links TRBV27 with TRBJ2-1; 11 positions agree with TRBD2. The CDR3 loop spans 15 amino acids. Trimming at V came to 5 bases and at J to 6 bases, leaving 6 bases not matched to a gene. Looked up from germline, CDR1 is MNHEY and CDR2 is SMNVEV (reference sequence). DNA of the CDR3: TGTGCCAGCAGTCTTTCTAGCGGGAGGCGCAATGAGCAGTTCTTC. Encoded protein: CASSLSSGRRNEQFF.

The chain links TRBV6-5 to TRBJ1-2, with 7 bases fitting TRBD1. Germline V gene data show CDR1 as MNHEY and CDR2 as SVGAGI. The junction had 11 bases not matched to a gene; V was cut back by 6 bases and J by 4 bases. The CDR3 is 15 residues long. The chain's CDR3 is CASRTGPTGAYGYTF. CDR3 sequence (DNA): TGTGCCAGCAGGACCGGGCCCACAGGGGCCTATGGCTACACCTTC.

This clone was picked up one time. This rearrangement joins TRBV5-4 to TRBJ2-3; D might be TRBD2 (5 bases). The V end lost 3 bases, the J end lost 1 base, and 15 bases lay between the germline ends. Germline values: CDR1 SGHNT, CDR2 YYREEE (reference sequence). This CDR3 has 16 residues. DNA of the CDR3: TGTGCCAGCAGCTCCTTCGGGCTAGCTGGCACAGATACGCAGTATTTT. Encoded protein: CASSSFGLAGTDTQYF. Full variable domain (missing parts from reference TRBV5-4 and TRBJ2-3): ETGVTQSPTHLIKTRGQQVTLRCSSQSGHNTVSWYQQALGQGPQFIFQYYREEENGRGNFPPRFSGLQFPNYSSELNVNALELDDSALYLCASSSFGLAGTDTQYFGPGTRLTVL.